This TCR beta chain stems from a study of shared clonotypes between healthy human individuals. Nashville, Tennessee was home to all donors, each a Caucasian adult. This CDR3 spans 13 amino acids. Germline V CDR1 and CDR2: GTSNPN, SVGIG (reference sequence). Trimming removed 1 base at V and 9 bases at J, with 13 bases between. Method: immunoSEQ multiplex PCR; TCRdb's copy keeps in-frame clones and lacks some. The sample gives roughly 1,600,000 clones, approximately 98.5% of which show up once; about 0.4% is in the top ten. The sequence came from a man aged 25 to 45 in good health. Sequenced sample: naive CD4+ T cells sorted from blood. Specified subset: CD45RA+ positively selected. The chain joins TRBV30 to TRBJ1-5; D not certain. CDR3 amino acids: CAWSADMEAPQHF. CDR3 in DNA: TGTGCCTGGAGTGCTGATATGGAAGCGCCCCAGCATTTT.